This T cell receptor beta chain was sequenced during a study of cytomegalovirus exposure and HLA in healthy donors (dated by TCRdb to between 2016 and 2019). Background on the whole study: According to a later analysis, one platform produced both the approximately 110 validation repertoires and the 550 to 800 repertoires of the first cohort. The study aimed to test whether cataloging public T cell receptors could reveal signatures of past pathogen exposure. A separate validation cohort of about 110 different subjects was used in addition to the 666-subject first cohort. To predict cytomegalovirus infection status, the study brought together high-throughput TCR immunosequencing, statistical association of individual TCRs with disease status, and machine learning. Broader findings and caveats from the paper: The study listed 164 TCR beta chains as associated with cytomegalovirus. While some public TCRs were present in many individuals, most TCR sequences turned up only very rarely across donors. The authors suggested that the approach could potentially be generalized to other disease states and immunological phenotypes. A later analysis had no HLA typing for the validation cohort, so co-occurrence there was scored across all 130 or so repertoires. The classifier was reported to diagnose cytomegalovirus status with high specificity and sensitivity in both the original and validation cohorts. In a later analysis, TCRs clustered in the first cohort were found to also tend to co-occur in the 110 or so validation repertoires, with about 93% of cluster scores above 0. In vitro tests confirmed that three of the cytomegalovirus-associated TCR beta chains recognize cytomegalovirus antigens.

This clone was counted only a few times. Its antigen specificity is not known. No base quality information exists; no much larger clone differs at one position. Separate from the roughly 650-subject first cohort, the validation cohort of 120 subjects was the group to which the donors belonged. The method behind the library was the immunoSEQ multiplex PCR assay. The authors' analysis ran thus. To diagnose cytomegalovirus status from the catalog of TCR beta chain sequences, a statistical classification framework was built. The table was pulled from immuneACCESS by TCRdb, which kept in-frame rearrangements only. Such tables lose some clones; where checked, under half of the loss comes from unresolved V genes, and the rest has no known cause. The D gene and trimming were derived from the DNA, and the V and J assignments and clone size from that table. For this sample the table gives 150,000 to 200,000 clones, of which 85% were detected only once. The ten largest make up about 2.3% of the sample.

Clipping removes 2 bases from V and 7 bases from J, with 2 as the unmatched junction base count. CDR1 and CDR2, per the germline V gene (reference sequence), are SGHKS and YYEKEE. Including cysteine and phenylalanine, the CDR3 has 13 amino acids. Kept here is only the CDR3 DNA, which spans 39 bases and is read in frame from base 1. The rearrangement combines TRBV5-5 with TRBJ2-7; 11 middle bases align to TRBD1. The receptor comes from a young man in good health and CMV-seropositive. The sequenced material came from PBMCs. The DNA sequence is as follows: TGTGCCAGCAGCTTCGGGACAGGGGGGGAGCAGTACTTC. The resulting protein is CASSFGTGGEQYF. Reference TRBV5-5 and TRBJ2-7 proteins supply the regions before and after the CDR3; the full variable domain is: DAGVTQSPTHLIKTRGQQVTLRCSPISGHKSVSWYQQVLGQGPQFIFQYYEKEERGRGNFPDRFSARQFPNYSSELNVNALLLGDSALYLCASSFGTGGEQYFGPGTRLTVT.